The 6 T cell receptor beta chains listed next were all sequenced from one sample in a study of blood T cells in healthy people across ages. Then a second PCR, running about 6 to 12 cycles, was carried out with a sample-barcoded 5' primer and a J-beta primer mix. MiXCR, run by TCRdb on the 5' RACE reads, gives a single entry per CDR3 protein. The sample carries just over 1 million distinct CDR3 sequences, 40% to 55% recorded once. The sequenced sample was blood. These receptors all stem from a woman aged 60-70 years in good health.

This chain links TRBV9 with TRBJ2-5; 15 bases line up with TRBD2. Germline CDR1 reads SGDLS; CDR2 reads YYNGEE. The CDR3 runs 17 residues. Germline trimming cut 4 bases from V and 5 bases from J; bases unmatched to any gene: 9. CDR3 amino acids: CASSPYLGLAGGETQYF. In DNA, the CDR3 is TGTGCCAGCAGCCCCTATCTAGGACTAGCGGGGGGGGAGACCCAGTACTTC.

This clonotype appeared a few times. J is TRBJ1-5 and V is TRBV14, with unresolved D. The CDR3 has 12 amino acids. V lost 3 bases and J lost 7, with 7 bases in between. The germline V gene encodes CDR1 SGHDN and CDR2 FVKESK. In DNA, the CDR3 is TGTGCCAGCAGCCACCTGAACCAGCCCCAGCATTTT. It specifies CASSHLNQPQHF.

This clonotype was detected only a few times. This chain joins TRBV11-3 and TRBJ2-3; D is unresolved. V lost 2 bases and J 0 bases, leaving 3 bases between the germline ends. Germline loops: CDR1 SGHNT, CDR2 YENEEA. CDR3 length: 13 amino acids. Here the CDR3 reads CASSLHSTDTQYF. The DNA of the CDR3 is TGTGCCAGCAGCTTACATAGCACAGATACGCAGTATTTT.

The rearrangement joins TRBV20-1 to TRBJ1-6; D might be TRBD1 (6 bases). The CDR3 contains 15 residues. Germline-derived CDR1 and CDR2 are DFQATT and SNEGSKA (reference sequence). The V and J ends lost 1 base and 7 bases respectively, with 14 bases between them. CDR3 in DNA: TGCAGTGCTAGAGCTCGACGGGGGCGGAATTCACCCCTCCACTTT. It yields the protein CSARARRGRNSPLHF.

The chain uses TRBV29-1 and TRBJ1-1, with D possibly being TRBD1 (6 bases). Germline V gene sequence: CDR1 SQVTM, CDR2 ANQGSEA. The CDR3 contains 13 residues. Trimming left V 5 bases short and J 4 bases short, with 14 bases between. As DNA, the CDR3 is TGCAGCGTTCAGCCAGGGGTTGTCACTGAAGCTTTCTTT. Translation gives CSVQPGVVTEAFF.

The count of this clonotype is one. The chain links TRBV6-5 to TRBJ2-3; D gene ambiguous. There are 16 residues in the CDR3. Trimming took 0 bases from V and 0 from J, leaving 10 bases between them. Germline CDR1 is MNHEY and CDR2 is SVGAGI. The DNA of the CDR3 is TGTGCCAGCAGTTACTCGTGTTGCGCTAGCACAGATACGCAGTATTTT. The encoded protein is CASSYSCCASTDTQYF.